This paragraph reports one TCR beta chain. No antigen is known for it. This entry is derived from a study of T cell responses to AZD1222 COVID-19 vaccine. Study results and limitations: The breadth and depth of Spike-specific TCRs increased once two AZD1222 doses had been given. Nearly half of the spike-specific TCRs reportedly recognize variant regions that carry no mutations.

Germline loops: CDR1 LGHNA, CDR2 YNFKEQ. The CDR3 length is 17 residues. J gave up 0 bases and V 3 bases, and 10 bases lay outside the gene matches. The method was immunoSEQ multiplex PCR; TCRdb's version includes in-frame clones alone and lacks a portion of them. The data show 120,000 to 150,000 clones, 89% seen once. Sequences were derived from peripheral blood, sampled on day 0 of AZD1222 vaccination. The gene calls are TRBV4-2 and TRBJ2-7; TRBD2 aligns across 8 bases. The sequence was collected from an adult in good health. CDR3 protein: CASSQLVAGTGSYEQYF. CDR3 nucleotides: TGTGCCAGCAGCCAGTTGGTAGCGGGAACAGGCTCCTACGAGCAGTACTTC.